Below are 12 T cell receptor beta chains sequenced from a single sample in a study of OX40 agonist ivuxolimab in advanced cancers. Only in-frame clones appear in the TCRdb table, and some are missing; sequencing was by immunoSEQ multiplex PCR. The table includes nearly 80,000 clones, 80% to 90% detected once. Sequencing was performed on CD4+ or CD8+ T cells sorted from blood, taken in a trial of the OX40 agonist ivuxolimab. The receptors stem from an adult with an advanced solid tumor such as melanoma, head and neck, liver or kidney cancer.

The chain links TRBV5-4 to TRBJ1-2; 7 bases align to TRBD1. This CDR3 contains 16 residues. The germline V gene has CDR1 SGHNT and CDR2 YYREEE (reference sequence). V dropped 1 base and J dropped 3; count of bases not matched to a gene: 9. The CDR3 loop reads CASSLLAGGTHYGYTF. In DNA, the CDR3 is TGTGCCAGCAGCTTGCTGGCAGGGGGAACCCACTATGGCTACACCTTC.

The J gene is TRBJ2-1, the V gene TRBV6-5; D gene unclear. Germline V gene sequence: CDR1 MNHEY, CDR2 SVGAGI. V gave up 7 bases and J gave up 5 bases, with 18 bases separating them. The CDR3 consists of 15 residues. Here the CDR3 reads CASTGRAHGNNEQFF. DNA for the CDR3: TGTGCCAGCACCGGACGCGCCCATGGAAACAATGAGCAGTTCTTC.

The CDR3 is CASSPGGGADGYTF. DNA for the CDR3: TGTGCCAGCTCACCAGGAGGGGGCGCGGATGGCTACACCTTC. The gene calls are TRBV18 and TRBJ1-2; 7 positions match TRBD1. Germline loops: CDR1 KGHSH, CDR2 LQKENI. V lost 2 bases to trimming and J lost 6 bases; unmatched junction nucleotides: 6. There are 14 residues in the CDR3.

This rearrangement joins TRBV19 to TRBJ2-1; possibly TRBD2 for D (6 bases). Trimming took 6 bases from V and 2 from J, leaving 14 bases between them. The CDR3 is 15 amino acids. CDR1 is LNHDA, CDR2 SQIVND, per germline (reference sequence). DNA for the CDR3: TGTGCCAGTAGCATGGCGGGATACCCCTACAATGAGCAGTTCTTC. Residues: CASSMAGYPYNEQFF. The full variable domain, completed using reference TRBV19 and TRBJ2-1, is DGGITQSPKYLFRKEGQNVTLSCEQNLNHDAMYWYRQDPGQGLRLIYYSQIVNDFQKGDIAEGYSVSREKKESFPLTVTSAQKNPTAFYLCASSMAGYPYNEQFFGPGTRLTVL.

A remark on this clone: This specimen includes other DNA sequences encoding the same CDR3. The V and J genes are TRBV5-1 and TRBJ2-3, with TRBD1 identical over 7 bases. The CDR3 spans 14 residues. The germline gives CDR1 SGHRS, CDR2 YFSETQ. Germline trimming cut 1 base from V and 6 bases from J; bases unmatched to any gene: 5. The DNA for the CDR3 is TGCGCCAGCAGCTTGCAGGGGGACACGGATACGCAGTATTTT. Encoded protein: CASSLQGDTDTQYF.

The genes are TRBV5-1 and TRBJ1-1; D not resolved. Looked up from germline, CDR1 is SGHRS and CDR2 is YFSETQ. The germline V and J ends were trimmed by 3 bases and 1 base, with 13 bases remaining between them. The CDR3 covers 15 residues. The CDR3 region has the DNA TGCGCCAGCAGCTCCCCCGTTAACAGGAACACTGAAGCTTTCTTT. This sequence encodes CASSSPVNRNTEAFF.

The chain employs TRBV7-2 and TRBJ2-7; the D is unclear. The CDR3 extends over 11 amino acids. CDR1 is SGHTA and CDR2 is FQGNSA in the germline V gene. The ends were cut back, 1 base at V and 9 bases at J, with 7 bases in the middle. This CDR3 is CASSLETRQYF. The CDR3 DNA is TGTGCCAGCAGCTTAGAGACGAGGCAGTACTTC.

CDR3 nucleotides: TGTGCCAGCAGCTTGGCCGCGGGACAAACCTACGAGCAGTACTTC. Its protein is CASSLAAGQTYEQYF. The chain recombines TRBV5-4 with TRBJ2-7, with D possibly being TRBD1 or TRBD2 (6 bases each). Germline loops: CDR1 SGHNT, CDR2 YYREEE (reference sequence). V was pared by 0 bases and J by 2 bases, with 12 bases between. CDR3 length: 15 amino acids.

The chain carries TRBV4-3 and TRBJ1-2; TRBD1 might be the D (6 bases). Trimming took off 0 bases at V and 5 bases at J, with 10 bases between the two ends. The CDR3 is made up of 14 amino acids. Germline V gene sequence: CDR1 LGHNA, CDR2 YSLEER. The CDR3: CASSQDGQTYGYTF. The CDR3 DNA reads TGCGCCAGCAGCCAAGATGGACAGACGTATGGCTACACCTTC.

The DNA of the CDR3 is TGTGCCAGCAACTCGGGACAGGGAACAGATACGCAGTATTTT. Protein: CASNSGQGTDTQYF. This chain connects TRBV28 to TRBJ2-3; 9 positions agree with TRBD1. The CDR3 runs to 14 residues. Germline V gene lookup returns CDR1 MDHEN and CDR2 SYDVKM. The V segment lost 7 bases and the J segment 3 bases; nucleotides outside the gene matches: 5.

The J gene is TRBJ2-1, the V gene TRBV30, with D unclear. Germline V gene lookup returns CDR1 GTSNPN and CDR2 SVGIG (reference sequence). Trimming removed 5 bases from V and 0 bases from J, with 17 bases in between. The CDR3 runs to 16 residues. CDR3: CAWCPFQSYSYNEQFF. The CDR3 DNA follows: TGTGCCTGGTGCCCCTTTCAGAGCTACTCCTACAATGAGCAGTTCTTC.

The chain joins TRBV11-2 to TRBJ2-3; D call uncertain. Trimming took 3 bases from V and 3 from J, leaving 19 bases between them. The V gene's germline CDR1 is SGHAT and CDR2 FQNNGV. There are 17 residues in the CDR3. The CDR3 DNA sequence: TGTGCCAGCAGCTTTTCGGGCAGGCGGTTTGCGACAGATACGCAGTATTTT. It specifies CASSFSGRRFATDTQYF.